This record covers a single TCR beta chain. The data are from a study of T cell changes during pregnancy in multiple sclerosis. The trim removed 0 bases at V and 4 bases at J, leaving 7 bases unmatched. The CDR3 spans 17 residues. Germline CDR1 is SGHVS and CDR2 is FNYEAQ. Sequencing used immunoSEQ multiplex PCR; TCRdb keeps in-frame clones, though not all of them. The sample has approximately 90,000 clones, under 95% seen once. This TCR was sampled from a female donor with multiple sclerosis, enrolled in a pregnancy study. The chain is built from TRBV7-6 and TRBJ2-1, with 9 bases identical to TRBD2. The source was peripheral blood, collected before pregnancy. The CDR3 DNA reads TGTGCCAGCAGCTTAGCCCAAGCTAGCGGGAAGTACAATGAGCAGTTCTTC. As protein: CASSLAQASGKYNEQFF.